This T cell receptor beta chain was obtained from a study of blood T cell repertoires in COVID-19. Study information: Samples representing acute and convalescent COVID-19 were sourced from the United States, Italy and Spain.

In the original workflow: Amplification of reference gene primers was used by the study to estimate nucleated cell counts. TCRdb's copy holds only in-frame clones and misses some; the assay was immunoSEQ multiplex PCR. Clone size and the V and J calls come from that table; the DNA yielded D and trimming. The sample contains 25,000 to 35,000 clones, 60% to 85% of which appear only once. V was cut by 4 bases and J by 4 bases, with 19 bases left in between. Germline V lookup: CDR1 LNHDA, CDR2 SQIVND (reference sequence). CDR3 length: 16 residues. Sequenced material: peripheral blood. The chain recombines TRBV19 with TRBJ1-1; weak D call: TRBD1 (5 bases). The origin of this receptor is a woman in her 70s with active or convalescent COVID-19. In DNA, the CDR3 is TGTGCCAGTAGTACGGGAATCCTTGGGGGAGGCACTGAAGCTTTCTTT. Translated: CASSTGILGGGTEAFF.